This T cell receptor (beta chain) stems from a study of blood T cell repertoires in COVID-19 (TCRdb year 2020). About the full investigation: Collaborator samples came from the United States, Italy and Spain and covered acute and convalescent phases of COVID-19. The material from the prospective study consisted of cDNA or gDNA derived from T cells, B-cell-depleted T cells, or PBMCs. Deeply sampled blood TCRbeta repertoires from subjects exposed to, actively infected with, or recovered from COVID-19 were included in the dataset. The repertoires were made available in a free public database intended to serve as a resource for research on the immune response to SARS-CoV-2. Samples were obtained from the ongoing ImmuneRACE study (first 160 participants) and from 950 to 1,500 subjects provided by 6 global collaborators. Sample metadata almost always included a de-identified subject ID, COVID-19 status, age in years and sex. Where available, HLA class I and class II types were obtained from metadata supplied by the sample provider rather than from assay-based typing.

TCRbeta CDR3 regions were amplified from genomic DNA by means of the immunoSEQ Assay, a bias-controlled multiplex PCR. Concerning the study's data processing: The number of nucleated cells in each sample was estimated from the amplification of reference gene primers within the assay. To quantify the absolute abundance of each unique TCRbeta CDR3 rearrangement, sequence reads were collapsed and filtered. For each sample, productive Simpson clonality was calculated by taking the square root of Simpson's diversity index across productive rearrangements. TCRdb mirrors the immuneACCESS table, restricted to in-frame sequences. Some clones are absent from its copies; in checked studies, under half trace to an unresolved V gene, and the reason for the others is unknown. For V, J and clone size, that table is used; D and trimming come from the DNA. Present in this sample are about 77,000 clones, about 91% of which were seen just once. The top ten clonotypes cover approximately 6.7% of the sample.

What the research found in general, with its limitations: The amount of clinical and demographic metadata varied by source and participant and was provided uncurated.

As regards this clone: Its binding antigen is unknown. Within one base of it there is no much larger clone, and no base qualities were kept.

The collaborating institutions used their own protocols to collect whole blood in K2EDTA tubes. For TCRbeta analysis, collaborators shipped samples in one of three forms: frozen whole blood, isolated PBMCs, or DNA extracted from either of those sample types. V is pared back by 5 bases and J by 1 base, with 11 bases lying between the germline termini. CDR1 and CDR2 (LGHNA, YSLEER) derive from the germline V gene. Including cysteine and phenylalanine, the CDR3 has 14 amino acids. The DNA shown is the 42-base CDR3, in frame from base 1. The source of this sequence is a woman aged 80 or older with acute or convalescent COVID-19. The sample taken for sequencing was peripheral blood. The chain was built from TRBV4-3 and TRBJ1-2; D gene: possibly TRBD1, on 5 matching bases. The DNA reads TGCGCCAGCAGCGGGGGGTTGGGTAACTATGGCTACACCTTC. This encodes CASSGGLGNYGYTF.